This record covers a single T cell receptor beta chain. The antigen this receptor binds is unknown. No quality values exist for individual bases; no much larger clone is one base distant. The donors were healthy, HIV-negative adults with no recently reported acute infections or vaccinations. All donors were Caucasian adults living in Nashville, Tennessee, USA. CD4+ T cells were enriched by magnetic negative selection; naive cells were then positively selected on CD45RA, and the negative fraction formed the memory subset. After blood collection by leukapheresis, PBMCs were isolated using Ficoll-Histopaque density gradient centrifugation and then cryopreserved in the vapor phase of liquid nitrogen. Analytical flow cytometry was used to check the purity and quantity of every magnetically sorted T cell population. Genomic DNA was isolated from every sorted fraction and measured by UV absorbance on a Nanodrop 2000c.

The junction carries 16 bases between V and J, which are trimmed by 4 bases and 6 bases respectively. From the cysteine through the phenylalanine, the CDR3 covers 14 amino acids. The only DNA kept is the CDR3, 42 bases in frame from the first base. The germline V gene (reference sequence) yields MNHNY for CDR1 and SVGAGI for CDR2. Using the deep immunoSEQ assay, TCR CDR3 regions were amplified from genomic DNA by multiplex PCR. Extracted genomic DNA from each cell subset was spread evenly across all wells of several immunoSEQ 96-well plates, with each plate serving as a replicate. Each replicate PCR for sorted subsets received around 210 ng genomic DNA, equal to roughly 29,000 T cell genomes. Purified libraries were measured with a Qubit 3.0 fluorometer, size-checked on a Bioanalyzer 2100, and measured again with the KAPA Library Quantification kit. Each immunoSEQ 96-well plate was sequenced on its own single-read 150-cycle Illumina NextSeq 550 flow cell. Under the source paper's analysis protocol: Because only junctional sequences without quality scores were contained in the immunoSEQ output, filtering matching that applied to full-length reads could not be performed. To assign V/J genes and CDR3, sequences were annotated against IMGT germline references using PyIR, a Python wrapper for IgBLAST v1.9. Reads were filtered out if the reads had weak V/J assignments (E-value above 1e-6), no CDR3, stop codons, out-of-frame junctions, or ambiguous translated residues. V3J clonotypes were defined by identical inferred V gene, J gene, and CDR3 amino acid sequence. Percentage overlap between repertoires was calculated by dividing the number of shared unique clonotypes by the size of the smaller repertoire. Three approaches were used to assess repertoire richness: RTK rarefaction, the Chao1 estimator, and Recon v2.1 estimates of unobserved clonotypes. For all TCRbeta clonotypes obtained by the gDNA method from a few donors, generation probabilities were computed with OLGA. TCRdb took over this immuneACCESS table, retaining in-frame rearrangements with V and J assigned. Such tables are incomplete; in checked studies, under half of the missing clones stem from an unresolved V gene, and the remainder is unexplained. Clonal size and the V and J genes are those of that table, whereas D and trimming came from the DNA. Recorded for this sample are some 630,000 clones; about two thirds of them occurred a single time. The ten largest clonotypes hold under 2% of the sample.

The entry originates in a study of shared clonotypes between healthy human individuals (dated by TCRdb to 2020 to 2021). Study-level background: The cohort comprised a couple of women and three men aged 18 to 49 years. To estimate repertoire size and how much clonotype sharing occurs between individuals, the study deeply sequenced the blood TCR repertoires of 4 to 6 healthy adults. Different laboratories and diverse techniques were used to prepare libraries and sequence TCR repertoires, to increase sequencing depth and limit assay-specific biases. Per donor, leukapheresis produced somewhere between about 0.9 and 9.5 billion PBMCs. Per donor, three plates each were used for CD4 naive and CD4 memory, two for CD8 naive, and one for CD8 memory.

Broad study findings and their caveats: Pairwise subsampling led to the expectation that sequencing depth would affect the degree of clonotype sharing among donors. Larger estimated clonotype richness was generally found for naive subsets than for memory subsets. Incomplete sequencing was indicated by rarefaction of sorted-subset datasets, despite the large sequencing depth. The genetic and exposure-history diversity represented was limited by the small number of donors. Sampling was limited to blood, and TCR repertoires in tissue likely differ from TCR repertoires in blood. Compared with non-shared clonotypes, the clonotypes found in all four sorted-subset donors had higher generation probabilities. Sharing across several donors was observed for about 5% of naive CD4, over 3% of naive CD8, roughly 2.3% of memory CD4, and around 0.4% of memory CD8 clonotypes.

Input material: memory CD4+ T cells sorted from blood. This sample's cell subset or site label indicates: CD45RA-negative fraction. The TCR comes from a woman in her twenties or thirties in good health. Recombination connected TRBV6-6 to TRBJ2-7; a tentative D match to TRBD2 spans 6 bases. In nucleotide form, the sequence is TGTGCCAGCAGTTCCCGGACTACCGCCACCGAGCAGTACTTC. The translation is CASSSRTTATEQYF.